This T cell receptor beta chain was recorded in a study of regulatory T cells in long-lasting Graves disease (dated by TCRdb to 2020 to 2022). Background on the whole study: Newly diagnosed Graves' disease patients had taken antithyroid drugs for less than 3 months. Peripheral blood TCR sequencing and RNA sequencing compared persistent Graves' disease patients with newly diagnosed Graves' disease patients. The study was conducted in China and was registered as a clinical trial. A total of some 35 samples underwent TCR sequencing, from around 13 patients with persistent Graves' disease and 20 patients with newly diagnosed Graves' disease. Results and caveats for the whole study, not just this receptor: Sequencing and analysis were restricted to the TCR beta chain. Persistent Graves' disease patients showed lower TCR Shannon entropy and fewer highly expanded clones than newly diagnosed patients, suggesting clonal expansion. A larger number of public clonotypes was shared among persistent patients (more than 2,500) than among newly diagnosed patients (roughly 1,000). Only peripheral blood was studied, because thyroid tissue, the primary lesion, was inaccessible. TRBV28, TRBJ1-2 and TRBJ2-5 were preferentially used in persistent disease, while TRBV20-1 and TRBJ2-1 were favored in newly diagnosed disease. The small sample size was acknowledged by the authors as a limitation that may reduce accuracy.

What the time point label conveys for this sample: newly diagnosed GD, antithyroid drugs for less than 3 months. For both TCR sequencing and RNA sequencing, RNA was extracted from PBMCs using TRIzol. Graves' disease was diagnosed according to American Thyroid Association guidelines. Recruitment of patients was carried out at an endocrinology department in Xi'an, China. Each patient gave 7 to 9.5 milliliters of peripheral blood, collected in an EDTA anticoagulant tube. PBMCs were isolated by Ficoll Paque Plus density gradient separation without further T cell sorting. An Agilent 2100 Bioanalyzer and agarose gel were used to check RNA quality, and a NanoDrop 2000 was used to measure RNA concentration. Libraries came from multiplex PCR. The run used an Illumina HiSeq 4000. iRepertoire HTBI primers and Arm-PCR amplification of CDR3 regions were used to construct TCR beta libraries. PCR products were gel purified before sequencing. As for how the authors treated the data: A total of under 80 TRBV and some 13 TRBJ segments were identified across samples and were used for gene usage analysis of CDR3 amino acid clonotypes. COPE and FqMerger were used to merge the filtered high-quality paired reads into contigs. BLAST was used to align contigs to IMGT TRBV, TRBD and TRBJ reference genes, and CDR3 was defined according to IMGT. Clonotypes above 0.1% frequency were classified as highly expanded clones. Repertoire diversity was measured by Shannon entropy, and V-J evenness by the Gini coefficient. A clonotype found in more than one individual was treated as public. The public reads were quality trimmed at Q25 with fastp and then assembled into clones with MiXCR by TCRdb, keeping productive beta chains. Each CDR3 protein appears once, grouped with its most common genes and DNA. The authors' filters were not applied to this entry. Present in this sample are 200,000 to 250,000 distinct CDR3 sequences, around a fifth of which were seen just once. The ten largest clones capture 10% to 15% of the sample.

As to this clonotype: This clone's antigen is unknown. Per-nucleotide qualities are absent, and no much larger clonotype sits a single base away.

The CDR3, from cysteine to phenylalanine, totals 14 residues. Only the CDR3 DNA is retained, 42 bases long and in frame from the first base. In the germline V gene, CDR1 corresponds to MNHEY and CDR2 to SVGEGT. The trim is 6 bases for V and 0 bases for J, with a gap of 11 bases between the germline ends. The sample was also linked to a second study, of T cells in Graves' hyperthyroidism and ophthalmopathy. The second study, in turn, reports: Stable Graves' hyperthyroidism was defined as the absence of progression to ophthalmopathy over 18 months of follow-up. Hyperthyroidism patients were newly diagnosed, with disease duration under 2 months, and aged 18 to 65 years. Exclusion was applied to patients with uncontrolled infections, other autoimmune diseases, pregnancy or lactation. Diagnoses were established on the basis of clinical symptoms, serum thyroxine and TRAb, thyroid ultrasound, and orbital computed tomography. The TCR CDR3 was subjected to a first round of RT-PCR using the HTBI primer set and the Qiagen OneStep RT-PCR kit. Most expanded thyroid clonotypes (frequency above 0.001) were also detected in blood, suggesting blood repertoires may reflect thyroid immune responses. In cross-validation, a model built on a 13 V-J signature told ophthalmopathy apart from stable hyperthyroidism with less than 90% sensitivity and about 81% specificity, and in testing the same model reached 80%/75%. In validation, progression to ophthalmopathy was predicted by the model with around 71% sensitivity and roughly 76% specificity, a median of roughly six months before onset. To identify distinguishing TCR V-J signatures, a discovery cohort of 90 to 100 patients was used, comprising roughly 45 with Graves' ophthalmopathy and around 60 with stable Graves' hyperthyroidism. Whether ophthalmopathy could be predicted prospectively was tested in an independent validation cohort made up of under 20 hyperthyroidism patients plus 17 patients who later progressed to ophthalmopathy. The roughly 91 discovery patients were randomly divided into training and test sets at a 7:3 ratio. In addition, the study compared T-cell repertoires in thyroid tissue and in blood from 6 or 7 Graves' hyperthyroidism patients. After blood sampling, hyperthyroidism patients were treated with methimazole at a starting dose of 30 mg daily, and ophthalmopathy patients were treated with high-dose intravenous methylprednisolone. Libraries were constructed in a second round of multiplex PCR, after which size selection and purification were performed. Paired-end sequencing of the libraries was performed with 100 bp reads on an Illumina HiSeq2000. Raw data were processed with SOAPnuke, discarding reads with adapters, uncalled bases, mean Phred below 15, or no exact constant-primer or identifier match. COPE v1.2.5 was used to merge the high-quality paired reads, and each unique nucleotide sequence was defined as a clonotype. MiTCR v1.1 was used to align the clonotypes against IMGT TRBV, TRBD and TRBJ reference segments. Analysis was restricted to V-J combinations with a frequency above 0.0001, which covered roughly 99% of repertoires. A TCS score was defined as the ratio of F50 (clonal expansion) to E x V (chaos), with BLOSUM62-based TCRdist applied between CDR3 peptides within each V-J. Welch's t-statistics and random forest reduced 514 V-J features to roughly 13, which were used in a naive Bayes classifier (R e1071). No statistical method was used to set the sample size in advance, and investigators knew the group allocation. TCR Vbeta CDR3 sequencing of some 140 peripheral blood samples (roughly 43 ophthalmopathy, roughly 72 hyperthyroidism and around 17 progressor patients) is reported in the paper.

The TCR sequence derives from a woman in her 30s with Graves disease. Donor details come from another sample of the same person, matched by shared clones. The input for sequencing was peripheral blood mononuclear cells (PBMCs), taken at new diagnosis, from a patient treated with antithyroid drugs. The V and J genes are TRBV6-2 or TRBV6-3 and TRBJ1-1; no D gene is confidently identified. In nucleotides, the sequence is TGTGCCAGCAGCCAGACGGTAATGAACACTGAAGCTTTCTTT. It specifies CASSQTVMNTEAFF.